These 9 T cell receptor beta chains were all obtained from the same sample, sequenced in a study of early T cells in non-severe SARS-CoV-2 infection. TCRdb re-called the 5' RACE reads with MiXCR, one entry per CDR3 protein. This sample has about 50,000 distinct CDR3 sequences, with over 8% found just once. Source: whole blood, taken at baseline. The receptors come from an adult who was a healthcare worker with PCR-confirmed SARS-CoV-2 infection or an uninfected control (not recorded which).

The table lists this clonotype with a few counts. This sequence joins TRBV28 and TRBJ1-1; 9 bases match TRBD1. The CDR3 has 14 residues. CDR1 is MDHEN and CDR2 is SYDVKM in the germline V gene. The V and J ends lost 5 bases and 5 bases, in that order; junction bases with no gene match: 6. The CDR3 sequence is CASSLGTGRTEAFF. For the CDR3, the DNA is TGTGCCAGCAGTCTCGGGACAGGGAGGACTGAAGCTTTCTTT.

This clonotype was observed a few times. One end of the junction does not line up with germline, which may come from a read error. The V gene is TRBV3-1, the J gene TRBJ2-1; 7 bases fit TRBD2. The V gene's germline CDR1 is LGHDT and CDR2 YNNKEL (reference sequence). The CDR3 is 16 residues long. CDR3 in amino acids: CASSKEAGAGGNEQFF. CDR3 nucleotide sequence: TGTGCCAGCAGCAAAGAGGCGGGAGCTGGTGGCAATGAGCAGTTCTTC.

This clonotype has only a few counts. V usage is TRBV4-1 and J usage is TRBJ1-3; no definite D call. V was shortened by 0 bases and J by 0 bases, with 9 bases between the two germline ends. Germline lookup yields CDR1 MGHRA and CDR2 YSYEKL. This CDR3 is built from 16 residues. The DNA of the CDR3 is TGCGCCAGCAGCCAAGATTGGCAGACCTCTGGAAACACCATATATTTT. Translation gives CASSQDWQTSGNTIYF.

There are many counts of this clonotype. The gene calls are TRBV9 and TRBJ2-7, with 13 bases matching TRBD2. CDR1 is SGDLS, CDR2 YYNGEE, per germline. With V trimmed by 4 bases and J by 6 bases, 4 bases remained unmatched. This CDR3 region has 14 residues. Here the CDR3 DNA reads TGTGCCAGCAGCAAGGGACTAGCGGGAATCGAGCAGTACTTC. It specifies CASSKGLAGIEQYF.

The V gene is TRBV7-6, the J gene TRBJ1-4; 7 positions match TRBD1. The CDR3 sequence is 15 residues long. V shed 5 bases, J shed 6 bases, and the junction held 9 bases outside the gene matches. Germline V CDR1 and CDR2: SGHVS, FNYEAQ. Written as DNA, the CDR3 is TGTGCCAGCAGCGCCCGGGACAGCGTTTATGAAAAACTGTTTTTT. Translated: CASSARDSVYEKLFF.

Ten or more counts support this clonotype. The chain has TRBV28 and TRBJ2-4; 9 bases align to TRBD1. V lost 6 bases to trimming and J lost 9 bases; unmatched junction nucleotides: 9. The CDR3 extends over 14 amino acids. Germline V gene lookup returns CDR1 MDHEN and CDR2 SYDVKM. This chain's CDR3 is CASSAGQGGTIQYF. The CDR3 DNA follows: TGTGCCAGCAGCGCGGGACAGGGCGGAACCATTCAGTACTTC.

This clonotype turned up a few times. The gene calls are TRBV13 and TRBJ1-4; unclear D gene. CDR1 and CDR2 (germline): PRHDT, FYEKMQ (reference sequence). This CDR3 region has 15 residues. V was pared by 0 bases and J by 3 bases, with 8 bases between. CDR3 nucleotide sequence: TGTGCCAGCAGCTTAGGGCAGACCGCTAATGAAAAACTGTTTTTT. This encodes CASSLGQTANEKLFF.

Only a few counts were recorded for this clonotype. As DNA, the CDR3 is TGTGCCATCAGTGAATCAGACGAGCAGTACTTC. This sequence encodes CAISESDEQYF. J is TRBJ2-7 and V is TRBV10-3; D is unresolved. The germline V gene has CDR1 ENHRY and CDR2 SYGVKD. Trimming cost V 3 bases and J 5 bases, with 5 bases left between them. CDR3 length: 11 amino acids.

This chain links TRBV12-3 or TRBV12-4 with TRBJ1-5, with a possible D match to TRBD1 (6 bases). The CDR3 contains 13 residues. Trimming took off 6 bases at V and 5 bases at J, with 11 bases between the two ends. The CDR3 loop is CASSSGAYQPQHF. In nucleotides, the CDR3 is TGTGCCAGCAGCTCGGGGGCCTATCAGCCCCAGCATTTT.